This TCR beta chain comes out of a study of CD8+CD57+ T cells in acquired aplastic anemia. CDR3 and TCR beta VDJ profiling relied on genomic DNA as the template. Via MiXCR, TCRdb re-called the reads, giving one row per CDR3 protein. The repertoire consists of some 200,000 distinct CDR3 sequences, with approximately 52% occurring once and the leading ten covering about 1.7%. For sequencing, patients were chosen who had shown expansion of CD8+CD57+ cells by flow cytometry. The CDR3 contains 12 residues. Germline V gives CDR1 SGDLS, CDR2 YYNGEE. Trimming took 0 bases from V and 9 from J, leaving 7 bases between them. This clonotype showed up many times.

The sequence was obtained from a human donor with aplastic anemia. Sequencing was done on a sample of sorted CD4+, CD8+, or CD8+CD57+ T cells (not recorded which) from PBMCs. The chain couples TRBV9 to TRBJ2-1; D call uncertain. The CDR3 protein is CASSVEVVEQFF. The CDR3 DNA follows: TGTGCCAGCAGCGTAGAGGTGGTTGAGCAGTTCTTC.